The clone carrying this T cell receptor (beta chain) was recorded many times. The lymph nodes were axillary draining lymph nodes from breast cancer patients. TCRdb recomputed calls from the multiplex PCR reads with MiXCR, one row per CDR3 protein. The sample holds around 140,000 distinct CDR3 sequences; over 25% are singletons and the top ten take roughly 2.3%. This sample was included in a study of breast tumors, draining lymph nodes, adjacent tissues. V was cut by 1 base and J by 1 base, with 9 bases left in between. The CDR3 is 15 residues long. The germline V gene encodes CDR1 SGHTA and CDR2 FQGNSA.

Sequencing used axillary lymph node tissue. The genes are TRBV7-2 and TRBJ2-3; TRBD2 might be the D (6 bases). The TCR comes from a female donor with breast cancer. Some clones in this sample may be carry-over from other donors' samples. CDR3 nucleotides: TGTGCCAGCAGCTTAGGACTAGTTCGCACAGATACGCAGTATTTT. Residues: CASSLGLVRTDTQYF.